The subject of this entry is one T cell receptor beta chain. Its antigen is not known. V trimming: 4 bases; J trimming: 3 bases; junction bases outside the gene matches: 7. Germline lookup yields CDR1 SGDLS and CDR2 YYNGEE. The CDR3 totals 15 residues. The data originate from a study of CD8 T cells in Susac syndrome. cDNA came from around 0.5 to 1 ug RNA primed by random hexamers. An immunoSEQ multiplex PCR amplified TCR beta CDR3 over 54 Vbeta and 13 Jbeta. TCRdb fed the immunoSEQ multiplex PCR reads into MiXCR, producing one record per CDR3 protein. The profile covers some 160,000 distinct CDR3 sequences, with approximately 96% appearing a single time and approximately 0.08% taken by the ten largest. Study results and caveats: The CD4+ T cell repertoire of patients with Susac syndrome showed no detectable clonal expansion.

Negative isolation yielded CD8+ and CD4+ T cells; FACS enriched TEMRA cells. This chain connects TRBV9 to TRBJ2-1; 7 bases match TRBD2. Specimen: CD4+ T cells from PBMCs. The clonotype originates from a human donor with Susac syndrome. The DNA of the CDR3 is TGTGCCAGCAGCCCCTGGGCTAGCGGCTACAATGAGCAGTTCTTC. Residues: CASSPWASGYNEQFF.